The clone carrying this TCR beta chain was observed many times. Its antigen is unidentified. One end of the junction varies from germline; a read error may be responsible. Regions amplified from RNA transcripts were the TCR beta CDR3 regions. The HTBI primer set served for first-round RT-PCR of the TCR CDR3. Each CDR3 protein gets one entry after TCRdb re-called the multiplex PCR reads with MiXCR. Of about 340,000 distinct CDR3 sequences listed, around 23% were seen once; the top ten hold about 50%. These data come from a study of T cells in Graves' hyperthyroidism and ophthalmopathy. Study observations and caveats: Expanded thyroid clonotypes (above 0.001) were mostly also found in blood. Separation of ophthalmopathy from stable hyperthyroidism was achieved by a 13 V-J model.

The study enrolled patients aged 18 to 65 with newly diagnosed hyperthyroidism of under 2 months' duration. Fresh peripheral blood, roughly 9.3 ml, was the source of the PBMCs. Sequencing used blood. The sequence was collected from a woman aged 50 to 65 with Graves' hyperthyroidism.

CDR3 sequence: CASSSSTGPSYEQYF. In nucleotides, the CDR3 is TGTGCCAGCAGCTCGTCCACAGGACCTTCCTACGAGCAGTACTTC. The chain combines TRBV5-1 with TRBJ2-7; tentatively, D is TRBD1 (5 bases). CDR1 SGHRS and CDR2 YFSETQ come from the germline V gene. This CDR3 spans 15 amino acids.